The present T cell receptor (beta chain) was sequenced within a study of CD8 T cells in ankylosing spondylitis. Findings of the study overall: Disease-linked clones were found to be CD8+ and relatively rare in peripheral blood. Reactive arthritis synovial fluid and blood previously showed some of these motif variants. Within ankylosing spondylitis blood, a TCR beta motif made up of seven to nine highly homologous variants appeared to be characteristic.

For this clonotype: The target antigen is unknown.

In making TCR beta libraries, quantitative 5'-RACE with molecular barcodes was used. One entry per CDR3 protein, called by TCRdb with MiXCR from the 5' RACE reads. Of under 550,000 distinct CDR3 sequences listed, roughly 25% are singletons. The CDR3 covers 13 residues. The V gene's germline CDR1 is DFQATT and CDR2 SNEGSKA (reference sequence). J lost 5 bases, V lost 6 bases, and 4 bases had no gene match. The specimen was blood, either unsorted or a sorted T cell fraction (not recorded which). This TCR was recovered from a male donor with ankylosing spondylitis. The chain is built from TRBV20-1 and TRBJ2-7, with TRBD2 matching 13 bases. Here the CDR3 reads CSARTSGRNEQYF. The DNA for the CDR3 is TGCAGTGCCAGGACTAGCGGGAGAAACGAGCAGTACTTC.